A single sample is the source of the 25 T cell receptor beta chains below, sequenced in a study of shared clonotypes between healthy human individuals. The data were produced by immunoSEQ multiplex PCR, yet TCRdb's version contains in-frame clones alone and is incomplete. The table has more than 400,000 clones, over 75% seen once. The specimen was PBMCs. Every receptor here comes from a woman in her thirties or forties in good health. Some clones in this sample may be carry-over from other donors' samples.

The rearrangement joins TRBV5-1 to TRBJ2-5; D tentatively fits TRBD1 or TRBD2 (6 bases each). V dropped 3 bases and J dropped 5 bases, with 11 bases sitting between them. This CDR3 is 13 amino acids long. Germline lookup yields CDR1 SGHRS and CDR2 YFSETQ. CDR3 sequence: CASSSGAWETQYF. CDR3 in DNA: TGCGCCAGCAGCTCGGGGGCGTGGGAGACCCAGTACTTC.

J is TRBJ1-2 and V is TRBV28; tentatively, D is TRBD1 (5 bases). The CDR3 totals 14 residues. Germline V gene data show CDR1 as MDHEN and CDR2 as SYDVKM. The ends were cut back, 4 bases at V and 5 bases at J, with 14 bases in the middle. CDR3 DNA sequence: TGTGCCAGCAGTTCAACAGGTAGACTTTATGGCTACACCTTC. Amino acids: CASSSTGRLYGYTF.

Here the CDR3 reads CASLRRDSLGEQYF. The CDR3 nucleotides read TGTGCCAGTCTCCGGCGGGACTCATTGGGCGAGCAGTACTTC. The rearrangement uses TRBV2 and TRBJ2-7; D is possibly TRBD2 (6 bases). The germline gives CDR1 SNHLY, CDR2 FYNNEI. The CDR3 contains 14 residues. The V and J ends lost 9 bases and 6 bases respectively, with 21 bases between them.

The genes are TRBV28 and TRBJ2-7; 11 bases fit TRBD1. V lost 5 bases, J lost 6 bases, and 9 bases stayed unmatched. The CDR3 has 15 amino acids. Per the germline V gene, CDR1 is MDHEN and CDR2 is SYDVKM. CDR3 residues: CASSTPGQGVAEQYF. The CDR3 coding sequence is TGTGCCAGCAGTACACCGGGACAGGGGGTTGCCGAGCAGTACTTC.

This clone was detected only once. The chain links TRBV6-6 to TRBJ1-2; 8 positions agree with TRBD1. This CDR3 is 16 amino acids long. The J segment lost 6 bases and the V segment lost 2 bases, leaving 11 bases of the junction unmatched. In germline, CDR1 is MNHNY, CDR2 SVGAGI (reference sequence). The CDR3 is CASSYGTGGGRNGYTF. CDR3 DNA: TGTGCCAGCAGTTACGGGACAGGTGGAGGGAGGAATGGCTACACCTTC.

Notes on this clone: A single base is all that separates this from a far larger clone, so a read error is likely. This same CDR3 is encoded by further DNA sequences in the sample. The rearrangement joins TRBV10-3 to TRBJ2-7, with 9 bases lining up with TRBD2. The germline V gene has CDR1 ENHRY and CDR2 SYGVKD. The CDR3 extends over 20 amino acids. The trim removed 2 bases at V and 0 bases at J, leaving 17 bases unmatched. The CDR3, as DNA: TGTGCCATCAGTGAGCCCGCTGGGGCGCGGGGGGGAGGGTACTCCTACGAGCAGTACTTC. It encodes CAISEPAGARGGGYSYEQYF.

Of note for this clone: A far larger clone differs by one base, so this is likely a read error. Other DNA sequences in this specimen translate into the identical CDR3. This chain joins TRBV2 and TRBJ1-1; D remains ambiguous. The V end was cut by 0 bases, the J end by 5 bases, with 10 bases between. Germline V gene lookup returns CDR1 SNHLY and CDR2 FYNNEI. The CDR3 has 14 amino acids. The CDR3 DNA reads TGTGCCAGCAGTGAAGCTGTAAAACTAACTGAAGCTTTCTTT. Protein: CASSEAVKLTEAFF.

V usage is TRBV4-1 and J usage is TRBJ1-4; 8 nucleotides agree with TRBD1. With 0 bases clipped from V and 8 bases from J, the junction kept 5 bases outside the gene matches. CDR1 MGHRA and CDR2 YSYEKL come from the germline V gene. The CDR3 spans 15 residues. The chain's CDR3 is CASSQDPQGEEKLFF. DNA for the CDR3: TGCGCCAGCAGCCAAGATCCACAGGGGGAGGAAAAACTGTTTTTT.

The chain links TRBV5-1 to TRBJ1-2; D perhaps matches TRBD1 (5 bases). V was trimmed by 6 bases and J by 0 bases, leaving 15 bases between them. Germline CDR1 SGHRS, CDR2 YFSETQ. The length of the CDR3 is 15 residues. In nucleotides, the CDR3 is TGCGCCAGCAACCCTCAGGACACCTCTAACTATGGCTACACCTTC. Translation: CASNPQDTSNYGYTF.

This chain joins TRBV10-3 and TRBJ2-1; TRBD2 matches at 7 bases. There are 15 residues in the CDR3. Germline V gene lookup returns CDR1 ENHRY and CDR2 SYGVKD. V gave up 4 bases and J gave up 4 bases; unmatched junction bases: 7. The CDR3: CAISALAGEYNEQFF. CDR3 coding DNA: TGTGCCATCAGTGCTCTGGCGGGAGAGTACAATGAGCAGTTCTTC.

The chain links TRBV11-2 to TRBJ1-4; D is ambiguous. This CDR3 comprises 16 residues. Germline CDR1 reads SGHAT; CDR2 reads FQNNGV. V was shortened by 2 bases and J by 4 bases, with 14 bases between the two germline ends. CDR3 DNA: TGTGCCAGCAGCTTAAGTCAGGCAGCGTATAATGAAAAACTGTTTTTT. This codes for CASSLSQAAYNEKLFF.

Ten or more counts support this clone. The sample has other DNA sequences that encode this CDR3 too. The V gene is TRBV11-2, the J gene TRBJ1-2; D gene ambiguous. The length of the CDR3 is 14 residues. Germline V gene lookup returns CDR1 SGHAT and CDR2 FQNNGV. Trimming left V 0 bases short and J 6 bases short, with 11 bases between. CDR3 in amino acids: CASSLDRRVHGYTF. The CDR3 DNA sequence: TGTGCCAGCAGCTTAGATCGGAGGGTTCATGGCTACACCTTC. The full variable domain, in which reference TRBV11-2 and TRBJ1-2 provide the parts outside the CDR3, is EAGVAQSPRYKIIEKRQSVAFWCNPISGHATLYWYQQILGQGPKLLIQFQNNGVVDDSQLPKDRFSAERLKGVDSTLKIQPAKLEDSAVYLCASSLDRRVHGYTFGSGTRLTVV.

The chain combines TRBV4-1 with TRBJ1-1; no reliable D call. This CDR3 region has 14 residues. Per germline, CDR1 MGHRA and CDR2 YSYEKL. The V end was cut by 2 bases, the J end by 1 base, with 8 bases between. This CDR3 is CASSQSRTNTEAFF. The CDR3 DNA is TGCGCCAGCAGCCAATCTAGAACGAACACTGAAGCTTTCTTT.

The V gene is TRBV5-1, the J gene TRBJ1-2, with TRBD1 matching over 8 bases. Looked up from germline, CDR1 is SGHRS and CDR2 is YFSETQ. V was pared by 4 bases and J by 8 bases, with 10 bases of the junction left unmatched. The CDR3 loop spans 14 amino acids. DNA of the CDR3: TGCGCCAGCAGCCAGCCCGGGACAGGAAGCGGCTACACCTTC. Amino acids: CASSQPGTGSGYTF.

This chain connects TRBV30 to TRBJ2-1; 12 nucleotides agree with TRBD2. CDR1 and CDR2 (germline): GTSNPN, SVGIG (reference sequence). The CDR3 is 14 amino acids. J was trimmed by 10 bases and V by 3 bases; bases with no gene match: 7. The CDR3 spells CAWRLGLAGVEQFF. The CDR3 bases are TGTGCCTGGAGATTGGGACTAGCGGGCGTCGAGCAGTTCTTC. Using reference TRBV30 and TRBJ2-1 for the parts outside the CDR3, the full variable domain is SQTIHQWPATLVQPVGSPLSLECTVEGTSNPNLYWYRQAAGRGLQLLFYSVGIGQISSEVPQNLSASRPQDRQFILSSKKLLLSDSGFYLCAWRLGLAGVEQFFGPGTRLTVL.

J is TRBJ2-7 and V is TRBV2; 12 nucleotides align to TRBD1. The germline V gene has CDR1 SNHLY and CDR2 FYNNEI. The CDR3 runs 15 residues. Unmatched junction bases numbered 3, after V lost 2 bases and J lost 4 bases. CDR3 sequence (DNA): TGTGCCAGCAGTGAAAAGGGACAGGGGGCGTACGAGCAGTACTTC. Translation gives CASSEKGQGAYEQYF.

On this clone itself: A junction end diverges from the germline sequence, so it may reflect a read error. This chain uses TRBV14 with TRBJ1-2; D perhaps matches TRBD1 (6 bases). Per the germline V gene, CDR1 is SGHDN and CDR2 is FVKESK. This CDR3 has 14 amino acids. CDR3 nucleotide sequence: TGTGCCGGCAGCTCGGGGGCCGATTTCTATGGCTACACCTTC. The encoded protein is CAGSSGADFYGYTF.

This clone has more than one count but fewer than ten. The chain is built from TRBV7-8 and TRBJ1-2; D might be TRBD1 (5 bases). CDR3 length equals 15 residues. V lost 3 bases, J lost 3 bases, and 14 bases lay in between. The germline V gene encodes CDR1 SGHVS and CDR2 FQNEAQ. The CDR3 sequence: CASSLGDWNYYGYTF. In nucleotides, the CDR3 is TGTGCCAGCAGCTTGGGGGATTGGAACTACTATGGCTACACCTTC.

Comments on this clone: This likely stems from a read error, as it lies one base from a far larger clone. Other nucleotide sequences in the sample specify the same CDR3. The chain has TRBV7-2 and TRBJ1-1, with D uncertain. This CDR3 spans 14 amino acids. Germline V gene data show CDR1 as SGHTA and CDR2 as FQGNSA. V lost 6 bases to trimming and J lost 1 base, with 12 bases between them. The CDR3 DNA follows: TGTGCCAGCAGGAGACCTACGAAGAACACTGAAGCTTTCTTT. Its protein product is CASRRPTKNTEAFF.

The CDR3: CASSLRTGGNYEQYF. The CDR3 DNA reads TGTGCCAGCAGCTTAAGGACAGGGGGCAACTACGAGCAGTACTTC. The chain joins TRBV7-6 to TRBJ2-7; TRBD1 agrees at 11 bases. CDR1 is SGHVS and CDR2 is FNYEAQ in the germline V gene. V shed 2 bases, J shed 3 bases, and the junction held 3 bases outside the gene matches. The CDR3 spans 15 residues.

The genes are TRBV7-9 and TRBJ1-1; TRBD1 matches at 7 bases. V lost 5 bases to trimming and J lost 3 bases; unmatched junction nucleotides: 9. CDR3 length: 15 amino acids. Germline CDR1 is SEHNR and CDR2 is FQNEAQ (reference sequence). CDR3 sequence: CASSPGDSQYTEAFF. CDR3 coding DNA: TGTGCCAGCAGCCCGGGGGACAGTCAGTACACTGAAGCTTTCTTT.

The V and J genes are TRBV5-5 and TRBJ1-2, with a weak D call TRBD1 (5 bases). Looked up from germline, CDR1 is SGHKS and CDR2 is YYEKEE (reference sequence). The CDR3 consists of 16 residues. The V end lost 0 bases, the J end lost 4 bases, and 16 bases lay between the germline ends. The CDR3 spells CASSLARYLGVYGYTF. The DNA of the CDR3 is TGTGCCAGCAGCTTGGCCCGATACCTGGGGGTCTATGGCTACACCTTC.

This clone has only one observation. This is likely an artifact of a read error, given a far larger clone one base away. This sequence joins TRBV6-1 and TRBJ2-7; 13 bases are shared with TRBD2. The germline V gene has CDR1 MNHNS and CDR2 SASEGT. The CDR3 length is 15 residues. Trimming at V came to 9 bases and at J to 5 bases, leaving 10 bases not matched to a gene. DNA of the CDR3: TGTGCCAGTAGACAGGGACTAGCGGGATGGAACGAGCAGTACTTC. It codes for CASRQGLAGWNEQYF.

This clone was counted once. This likely stems from a read error, as it lies one base from a far larger clone. This specimen includes other DNA sequences encoding the same CDR3. The rearrangement joins TRBV7-2 to TRBJ1-5, with D perhaps matching TRBD1 (5 bases). The V gene's germline CDR1 is SGHTA and CDR2 FQGNSA. V lost 6 bases and J lost 5, with 11 bases in between. The CDR3 length is 13 residues. The CDR3 coding sequence is TGTGCCAGCAGTATAAGGGGTGATCAGCCCCAGCATTTT. It encodes CASSIRGDQPQHF.

This chain uses TRBV6-1 with TRBJ1-5; unclear D gene. V lost 0 bases, J lost 5 bases, and 11 bases lay in between. The CDR3 totals 15 residues. Per germline, CDR1 MNHNS and CDR2 SASEGT. In DNA form, the CDR3 reads TGTGCCAGCAGTGAAGCGCTAGGGCTAGATCAGCCCCAGCATTTT. Protein: CASSEALGLDQPQHF.